This T cell receptor beta chain is from a study of vaccination and CD4 T cells after COVID-19 (dated by TCRdb to between 2021 and 2022). For context, the study as a whole: In the convalescent cohort there were six males and four females, among whom were two Hispanic individuals, seven Caucasians, two Asians and one multiracial person. The spike-specific CD4+ TCR repertoire was compared before and after mRNA vaccination in over 9 COVID-19 convalescent patients and a handful of infection-naive healthy vaccine recipients. Post-vaccine blood samples were taken a median of around 68 days after the second vaccine dose, with a range of 14 to 241 days. Two doses of either the Pfizer-BioNTech BNT162b2 vaccine (n=8) or the Moderna mRNA-1273 vaccine (n=2) were administered to participants. Post-COVID blood samples were collected from convalescent patients a median of approximately 100 days after diagnosis, with a range of about 35 to 161 days. For stimulating the cultures, overlapping spike peptide pools were used, derived from SARS-CoV-2 as well as from the common cold coronaviruses HCoV-NL63, HCoV-OC43 and HCoV-229E. Memory CD4+ T cell crossreactivity between SARS-CoV-2 and common cold coronavirus spike proteins was assessed at the TCR clonotype level in an earlier paper using these donors. As controls, cultures received a CEFX viral epitope pool (the positive control), an HIV-1 Nef peptide pool (the negative control), or no peptide at all.

The sample's treatment or condition label, decoded: approximately nine-day PBMC culture with coronavirus spike peptide pools or control peptides (ViraFEST assay). CD4+ T cells from unexposed donors were collected before the COVID-19 pandemic (2011-2018). The ViraFEST assay was used in the study, in which antigen-specific T cells were expanded with peptide pools and expanded clonotypes were subsequently identified by TCR sequencing. Approximately 1.8 million PBMCs per well were cultured in IMDM with roughly 4.8% human AB serum and about 9.7 IU/ml IL-2, plus 10 ug/ml peptide pools. Half of the culture medium was replaced with fresh IL-2-containing medium on days 3 and 7. After 10 to 11 days of culture, CD4+ T cells were isolated by negative selection with the EasySep CD4+ T cell isolation kit. As cell numbers permitted, CD4+ T cells from unexposed donors were tested for reactivity to SARS-CoV-2 S and N and to four common cold coronavirus spike pools. Ficoll-Paque Plus gradient centrifugation was used to isolate PBMCs from whole blood, and the isolated PBMCs were then either used fresh or cryopreserved at -140C. Triplicate wells were generally used for each culture condition. The leukapheresis product used for the unexposed donors was purchased from a commercial source.

Overall study outcomes, separate from this receptor: The median count of SARS-CoV-2-reactive clonotypes went up from around 20 after infection to 38 after vaccination, although the change was not significant. Only a relatively small number of convalescent patients were included in the study, and early timepoints following natural infection were not analyzed. Of the vaccine-specific clones in convalescent patients, 304 of 307, or nearly all, reacted only to SARS-CoV-2 spike and did not cross-react with common cold coronaviruses. Among the post-vaccine SARS-CoV-2-reactive clones in convalescent patients, a median around 90% showed up only after vaccination, which suggests vaccine-specific priming.

V is cut by 7 bases and J by 0 bases, and the space between the germline ends is 11 bases. CDR1 and CDR2, looked up from the germline V gene (reference sequence), are DFQATT and SNEGSKA. The CDR3 starts with the cysteine, ends with the phenylalanine, and has 13 residues. Solely the CDR3 DNA is kept, with 39 bases framed from the first base. This clonotype occurred once. Its antigen remains undetermined. Base qualities are not recorded, but no much larger clone differs from it by a single base. A read on its own is weak evidence. Library creation used PCR. DNA from cultured CD4+ T cells was subjected to TCR sequencing with the Oncomine TCR Beta short-read assay at the Johns Hopkins FTIC core. The QIAamp micro DNA kit was used to extract genomic DNA from the cultured CD4+ T cells. Oncomine TCR Beta libraries made from cultured CD4+ T cells were pooled using unique dual indexes and sequenced on an Illumina iSeq 100. For the original study's pipeline: Non-productive sequences were removed, and CDR3s not starting with C, not ending with F or W, or shorter than 7 amino acids were discarded. Antigen-specific clonotypes were identified with the MANAFEST web application by comparing peptide-stimulated wells with reference and other culture wells. To be called positive, a clone needed an FDR below 0.05, an odds ratio above 5, and a productive frequency above 0.1% in at least two of three replicate wells. A clonotype counted as cross-reactive if it showed significant expansion both in the SARS-CoV-2 spike wells and in at least one common cold coronavirus spike condition. Using R version 3.6.1, CDR3 homology was evaluated through Levenshtein distances (stringdist) along with unrooted phylogenetic trees (ape). TCRdb passed the public sequencing reads through fastp at Q25 and MiXCR, retaining productive beta sequences. Entries that share a CDR3 protein sequence are merged under the most common genes and DNA. Here the V and J calls rest on TCRdb's processing, not on the authors' analysis. The sample contains about 5,700 distinct CDR3 sequences, about 37% of them found a single time. Together, the top ten hold about 51% of the sample.

The sequenced material came from CD4+ T cells from blood, cultured in vitro. This TCR was sampled from a human donor in good health. The rearrangement joined TRBV20-1 to TRBJ2-3; the D gene is unclear. Here is the DNA: TGCAGTGTTTACCGGGCTAGCACAGATACGCAGTATTTT. It is translated as CSVYRASTDTQYF.